This T cell receptor (beta chain) was identified during a study of CD8 T cells in Susac syndrome. cDNA came from around 0.54 to 1 ug RNA primed by random hexamers. The amplification used immunoSEQ multiplex PCR on TCR beta CDR3; it spanned 54 Vbeta and 13 Jbeta. TCRdb re-called the immunoSEQ multiplex PCR reads through MiXCR, storing one row per CDR3 protein. This table has under 200,000 distinct CDR3 sequences, around 93% appearing once. Points on this clonotype: Antigen: not known.

Whole-study findings and limits: TCR sequencing and HLA analysis covered a relatively small number of individuals.

The CDR3 runs 11 residues. V lost 4 bases and J 4 bases, leaving 6 bases between the germline ends. Germline CDR1 reads DFQATT; CDR2 reads SNEGSKA (reference sequence). The clonotype originates from a human donor in good health. The genes are TRBV20-1 and TRBJ2-3; no firm D call. Sequencing was performed on CD4+ T cells from PBMCs. CDR3 protein: CSATISDTQYF. In DNA form, the CDR3 reads TGCAGTGCTACGATATCAGATACGCAGTATTTT.